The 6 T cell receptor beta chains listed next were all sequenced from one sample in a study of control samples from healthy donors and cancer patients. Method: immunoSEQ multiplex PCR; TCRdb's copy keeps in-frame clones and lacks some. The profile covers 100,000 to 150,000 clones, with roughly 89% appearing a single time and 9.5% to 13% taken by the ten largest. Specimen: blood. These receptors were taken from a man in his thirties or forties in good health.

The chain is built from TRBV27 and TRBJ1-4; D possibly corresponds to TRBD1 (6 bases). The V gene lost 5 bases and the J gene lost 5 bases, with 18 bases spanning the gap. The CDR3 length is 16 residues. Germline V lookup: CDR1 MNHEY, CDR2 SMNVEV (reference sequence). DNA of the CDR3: TGTGCCAGCAGTCCCCGGGGGGGGGCGGCGAATGAAAAACTGTTTTTT. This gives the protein CASSPRGGAANEKLFF.

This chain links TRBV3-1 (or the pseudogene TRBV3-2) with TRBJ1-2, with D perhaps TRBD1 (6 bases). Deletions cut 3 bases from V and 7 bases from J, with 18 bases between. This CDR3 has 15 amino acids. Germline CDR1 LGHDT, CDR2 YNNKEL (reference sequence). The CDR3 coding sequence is TGTGCCAGCAGCCAGACTACCGGCAGGGGACCTGGCTACACCTTC. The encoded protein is CASSQTTGRGPGYTF.

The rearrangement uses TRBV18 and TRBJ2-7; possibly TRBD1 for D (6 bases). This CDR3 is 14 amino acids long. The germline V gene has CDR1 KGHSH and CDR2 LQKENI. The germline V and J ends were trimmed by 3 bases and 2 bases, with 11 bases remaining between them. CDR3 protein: CASSPSGTTYEQYF. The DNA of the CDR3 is TGTGCCAGCTCACCGTCGGGGACAACCTACGAGCAGTACTTC. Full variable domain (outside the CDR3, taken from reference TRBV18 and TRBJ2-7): NAGVMQNPRHLVRRRGQEARLRCSPMKGHSHVYWYRQLPEEGLKFMVYLQKENIIDESGMPKERFSAEFPKEGPSILRIQQVVRGDSAAYFCASSPSGTTYEQYFGPGTRLTVT.

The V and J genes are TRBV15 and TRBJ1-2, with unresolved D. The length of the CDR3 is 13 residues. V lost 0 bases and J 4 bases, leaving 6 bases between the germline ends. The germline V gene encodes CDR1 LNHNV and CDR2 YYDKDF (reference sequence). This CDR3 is CATSRDSFYGYTF. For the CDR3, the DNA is TGTGCCACCAGCAGAGATTCTTTCTATGGCTACACCTTC.

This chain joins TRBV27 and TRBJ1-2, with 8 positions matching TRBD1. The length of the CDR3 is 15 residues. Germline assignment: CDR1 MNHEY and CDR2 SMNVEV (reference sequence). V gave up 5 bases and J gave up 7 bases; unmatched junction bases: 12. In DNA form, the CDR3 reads TGTGCCAGCAGTCCAACACAGGGGGTGAGGGGTGGCTACACCTTC. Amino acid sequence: CASSPTQGVRGGYTF.

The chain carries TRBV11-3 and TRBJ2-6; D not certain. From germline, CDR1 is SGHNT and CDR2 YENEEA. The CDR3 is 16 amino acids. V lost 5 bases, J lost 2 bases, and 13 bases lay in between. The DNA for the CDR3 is TGTGCCAGCAGCCCCCGGGTCCGGGCTGGGGCCAACGTCCTGACTTTC. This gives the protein CASSPRVRAGANVLTF. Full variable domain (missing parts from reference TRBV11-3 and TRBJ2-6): EAGVVQSPRYKIIEKKQPVAFWCNPISGHNTLYWYLQNLGQGPELLIRYENEEAVDDSQLPKDRFSAERLKGVDSTLKIQPAELGDSAVYLCASSPRVRAGANVLTFGAGSRLTVL.